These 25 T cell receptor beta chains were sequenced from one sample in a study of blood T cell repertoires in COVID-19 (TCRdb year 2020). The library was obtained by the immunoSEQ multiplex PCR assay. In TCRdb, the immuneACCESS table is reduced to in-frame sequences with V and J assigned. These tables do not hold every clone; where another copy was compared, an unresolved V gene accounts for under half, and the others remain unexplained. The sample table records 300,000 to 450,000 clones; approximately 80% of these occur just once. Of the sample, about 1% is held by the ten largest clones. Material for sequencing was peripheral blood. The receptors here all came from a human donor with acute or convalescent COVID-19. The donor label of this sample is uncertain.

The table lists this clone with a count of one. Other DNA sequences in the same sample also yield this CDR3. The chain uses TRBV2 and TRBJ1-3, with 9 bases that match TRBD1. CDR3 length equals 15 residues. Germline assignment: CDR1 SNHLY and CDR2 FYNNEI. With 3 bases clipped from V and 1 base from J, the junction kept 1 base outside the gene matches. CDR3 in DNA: TGTGCCAGCAGTGAGGACAGGGGTTCTGGAAACACCATATATTTT. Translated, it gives CASSEDRGSGNTIYF. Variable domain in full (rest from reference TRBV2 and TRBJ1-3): EPEVTQTPSHQVTQMGQEVILRCVPISNHLYFYWYRQILGQKVEFLVSFYNNEISEKSEIFDDQFSVERPDGSNFTLKIRSTKLEDSAMYFCASSEDRGSGNTIYFGEGSWLTVV.

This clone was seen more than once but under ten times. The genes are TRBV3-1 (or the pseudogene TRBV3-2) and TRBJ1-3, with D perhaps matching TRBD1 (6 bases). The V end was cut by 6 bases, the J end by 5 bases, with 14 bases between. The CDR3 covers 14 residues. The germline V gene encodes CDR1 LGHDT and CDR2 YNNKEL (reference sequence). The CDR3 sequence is CASRSRGSRNTIYF. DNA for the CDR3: TGTGCCAGCAGGTCCAGGGGAAGTCGAAACACCATATATTTT.

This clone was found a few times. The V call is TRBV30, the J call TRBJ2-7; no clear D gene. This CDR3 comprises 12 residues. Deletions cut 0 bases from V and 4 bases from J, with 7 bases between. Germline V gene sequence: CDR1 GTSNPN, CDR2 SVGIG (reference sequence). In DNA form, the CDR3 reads TGTGCCTGGAGTGTACAGCCATACGAGCAGTACTTC. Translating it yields CAWSVQPYEQYF.

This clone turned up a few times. CDR3 sequence: CASSLVVPGYYEQYF. In DNA form, the CDR3 reads TGTGCCAGCAGCCTTGTGGTCCCAGGGTACTACGAGCAGTACTTC. The J gene is TRBJ2-7, the V gene TRBV7-7; D possibly corresponds to TRBD1 (5 bases). This CDR3 has 15 amino acids. Trimming removed 5 bases at V and 3 bases at J, with 17 bases between. The germline gives CDR1 SSHAT, CDR2 FNYEAQ (reference sequence).

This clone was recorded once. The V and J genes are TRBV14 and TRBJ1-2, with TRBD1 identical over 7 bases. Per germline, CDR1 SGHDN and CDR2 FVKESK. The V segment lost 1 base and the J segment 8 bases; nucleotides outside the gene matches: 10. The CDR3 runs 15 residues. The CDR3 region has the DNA TGTGCCAGCAGCCAAGTAGTTTCTGGACAGGAAGGCTACACCTTC. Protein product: CASSQVVSGQEGYTF.

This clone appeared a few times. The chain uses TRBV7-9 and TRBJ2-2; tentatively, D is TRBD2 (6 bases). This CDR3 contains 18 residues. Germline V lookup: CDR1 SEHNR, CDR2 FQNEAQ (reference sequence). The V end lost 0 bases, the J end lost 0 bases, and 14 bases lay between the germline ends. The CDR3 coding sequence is TGTGCCAGCAGCTTAGCGCGGGGCAGCTTACCGAACACCGGGGAGCTGTTTTTT. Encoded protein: CASSLARGSLPNTGELFF. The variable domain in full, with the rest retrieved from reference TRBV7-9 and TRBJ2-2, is DTGVSQNPRHKITKRGQNVTFRCDPISEHNRLYWYRQTLGQGPEFLTYFQNEAQLEKSRLLSDRFSAERPKGSFSTLEIQRTEQGDSAMYLCASSLARGSLPNTGELFFGEGSRLTVL.

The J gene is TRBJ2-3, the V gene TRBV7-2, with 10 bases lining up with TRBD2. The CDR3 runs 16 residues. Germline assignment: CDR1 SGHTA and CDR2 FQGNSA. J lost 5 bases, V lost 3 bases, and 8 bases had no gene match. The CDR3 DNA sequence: TGTGCCAGCAGCTTCCATTCTAGCGGGAGTGTAGATACGCAGTATTTT. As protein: CASSFHSSGSVDTQYF. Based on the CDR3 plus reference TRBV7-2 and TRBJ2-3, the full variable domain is GAGVSQSPSNKVTEKGKDVELRCDPISGHTALYWYRQSLGQGLEFLIYFQGNSAPDKSGLPSDRFSAERTGGSVSTLTIQRTQQEDSAVYLCASSFHSSGSVDTQYFGPGTRLTVL.

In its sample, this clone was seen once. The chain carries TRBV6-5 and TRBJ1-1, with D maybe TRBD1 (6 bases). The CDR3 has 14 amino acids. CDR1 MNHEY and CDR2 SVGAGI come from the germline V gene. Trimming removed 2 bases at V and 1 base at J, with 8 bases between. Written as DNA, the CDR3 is TGTGCCAGCAGTTACGACAGGTCGAACACTGAAGCTTTCTTT. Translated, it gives CASSYDRSNTEAFF.

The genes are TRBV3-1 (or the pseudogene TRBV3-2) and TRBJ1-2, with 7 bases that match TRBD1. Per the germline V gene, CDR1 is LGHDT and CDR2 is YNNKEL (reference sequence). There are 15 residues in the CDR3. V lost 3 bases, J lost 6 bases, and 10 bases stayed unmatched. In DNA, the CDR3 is TGTGCCAGCAGCCAGAGGATGGGACAGAGGAATGGCTACACCTTC. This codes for CASSQRMGQRNGYTF.

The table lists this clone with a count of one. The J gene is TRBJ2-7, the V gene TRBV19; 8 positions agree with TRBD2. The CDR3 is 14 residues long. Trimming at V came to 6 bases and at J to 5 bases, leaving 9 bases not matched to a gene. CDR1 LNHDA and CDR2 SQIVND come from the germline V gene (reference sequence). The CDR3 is CASRPRSGTNEQYF. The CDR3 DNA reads TGTGCCAGTAGACCCCGTAGCGGGACGAACGAGCAGTACTTC. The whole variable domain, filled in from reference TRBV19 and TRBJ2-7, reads DGGITQSPKYLFRKEGQNVTLSCEQNLNHDAMYWYRQDPGQGLRLIYYSQIVNDFQKGDIAEGYSVSREKKESFPLTVTSAQKNPTAFYLCASRPRSGTNEQYFGPGTRLTVT.

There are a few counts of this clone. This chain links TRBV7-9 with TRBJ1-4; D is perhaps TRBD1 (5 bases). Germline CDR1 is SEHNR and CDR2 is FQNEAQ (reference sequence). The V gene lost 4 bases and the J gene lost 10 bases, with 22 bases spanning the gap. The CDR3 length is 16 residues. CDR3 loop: CASSSKWGGSNGKLFF. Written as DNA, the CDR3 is TGTGCCAGCAGCTCTAAATGGGGGGGTTCCAACGGAAAACTGTTTTTT.

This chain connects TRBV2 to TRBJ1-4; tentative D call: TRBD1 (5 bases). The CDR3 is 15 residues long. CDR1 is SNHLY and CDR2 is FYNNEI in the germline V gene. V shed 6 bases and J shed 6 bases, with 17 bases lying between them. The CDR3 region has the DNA TGTGCCAGCAGACCCAGGGTGTGGGGGGATGAAAAACTGTTTTTT. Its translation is CASRPRVWGDEKLFF.

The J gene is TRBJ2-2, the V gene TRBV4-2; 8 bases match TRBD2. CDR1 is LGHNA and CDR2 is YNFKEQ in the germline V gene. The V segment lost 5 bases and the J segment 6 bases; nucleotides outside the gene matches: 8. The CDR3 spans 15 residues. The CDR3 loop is CASSNPGGGAGELFF. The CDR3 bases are TGTGCCAGCAGCAACCCGGGGGGGGGTGCCGGGGAGCTGTTTTTT.

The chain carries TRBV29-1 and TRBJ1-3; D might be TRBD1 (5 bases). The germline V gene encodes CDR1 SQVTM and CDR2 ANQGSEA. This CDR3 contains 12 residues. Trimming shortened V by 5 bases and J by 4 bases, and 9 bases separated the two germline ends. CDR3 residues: CSVWAGGNTIYF. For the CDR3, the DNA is TGCAGCGTTTGGGCAGGGGGAAACACCATATATTTT.

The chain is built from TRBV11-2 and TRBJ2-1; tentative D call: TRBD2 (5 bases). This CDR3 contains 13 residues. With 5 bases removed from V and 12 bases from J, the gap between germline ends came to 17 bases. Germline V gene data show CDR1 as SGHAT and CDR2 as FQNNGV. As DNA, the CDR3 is TGTGCCAGCAGCCCCGGGGTTAGTTACTGGCAGTTCTTC. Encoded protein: CASSPGVSYWQFF.

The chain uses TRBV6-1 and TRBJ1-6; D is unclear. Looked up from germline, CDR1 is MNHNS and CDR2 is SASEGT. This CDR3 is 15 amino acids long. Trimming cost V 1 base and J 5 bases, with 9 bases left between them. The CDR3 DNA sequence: TGTGCCAGCAGTGAAGGTTACAGAAATAATTCACCCCTCCACTTT. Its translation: CASSEGYRNNSPLHF.

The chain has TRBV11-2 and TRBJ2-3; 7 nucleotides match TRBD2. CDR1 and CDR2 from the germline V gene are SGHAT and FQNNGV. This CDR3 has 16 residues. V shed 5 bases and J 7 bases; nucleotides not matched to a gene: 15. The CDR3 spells CASSLLGTTAPYTQYF. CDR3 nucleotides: TGTGCCAGCAGCCTCCTTGGGACTACCGCTCCATATACGCAGTATTTT.

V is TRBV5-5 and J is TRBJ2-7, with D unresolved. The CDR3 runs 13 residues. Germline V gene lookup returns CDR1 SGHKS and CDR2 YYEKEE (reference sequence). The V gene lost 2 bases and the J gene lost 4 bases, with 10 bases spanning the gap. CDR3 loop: CASSLVGKYEQYF. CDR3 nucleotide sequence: TGTGCCAGCAGCTTAGTGGGCAAGTACGAGCAGTACTTC. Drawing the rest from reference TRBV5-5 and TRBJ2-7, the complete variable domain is DAGVTQSPTHLIKTRGQQVTLRCSPISGHKSVSWYQQVLGQGPQFIFQYYEKEERGRGNFPDRFSARQFPNYSSELNVNALLLGDSALYLCASSLVGKYEQYFGPGTRLTVT.

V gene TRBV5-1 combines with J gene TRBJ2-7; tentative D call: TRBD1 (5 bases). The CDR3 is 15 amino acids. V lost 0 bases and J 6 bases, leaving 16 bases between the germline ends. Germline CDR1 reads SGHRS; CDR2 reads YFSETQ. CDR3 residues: CASSLVTGPPGEQYF. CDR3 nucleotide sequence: TGCGCCAGCAGCTTGGTAACAGGACCGCCTGGCGAGCAGTACTTC.

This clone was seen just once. The CDR3 reads CSVARADTEAFF. The DNA of the CDR3 is TGCAGCGTTGCCCGCGCGGACACTGAAGCTTTCTTT. J is TRBJ1-1 and V is TRBV29-1; D unresolved. The CDR3 has 12 residues. Germline CDR1 is SQVTM and CDR2 is ANQGSEA. V gave up 4 bases and J gave up 3 bases, with 9 bases separating them.

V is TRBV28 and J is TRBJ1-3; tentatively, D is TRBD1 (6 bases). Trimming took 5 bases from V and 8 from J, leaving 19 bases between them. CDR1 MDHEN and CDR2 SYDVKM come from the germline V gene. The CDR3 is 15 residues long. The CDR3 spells CASSPLQGLGYTIYF. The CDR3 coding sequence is TGTGCCAGCAGTCCCCTTCAGGGGCTTGGGTACACCATATATTTT.

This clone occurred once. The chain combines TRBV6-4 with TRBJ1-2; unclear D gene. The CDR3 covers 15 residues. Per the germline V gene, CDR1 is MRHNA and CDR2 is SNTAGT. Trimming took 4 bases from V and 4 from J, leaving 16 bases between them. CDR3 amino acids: CASSVAEGGSYGYTF. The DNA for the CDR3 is TGTGCCAGCAGTGTGGCGGAGGGTGGAAGCTATGGCTACACCTTC.

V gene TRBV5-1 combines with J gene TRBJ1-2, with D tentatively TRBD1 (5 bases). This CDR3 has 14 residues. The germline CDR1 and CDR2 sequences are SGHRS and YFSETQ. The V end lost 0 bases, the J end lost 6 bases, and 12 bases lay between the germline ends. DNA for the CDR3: TGCGCCAGCAGCTTGGGGTATCAGGGAAATGGCTACACCTTC. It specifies CASSLGYQGNGYTF.

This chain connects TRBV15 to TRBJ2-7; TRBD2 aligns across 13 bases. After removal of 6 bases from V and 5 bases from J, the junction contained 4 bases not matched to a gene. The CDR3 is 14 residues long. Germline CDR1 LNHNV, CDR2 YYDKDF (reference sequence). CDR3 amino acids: CATRLGLAGHEQYF. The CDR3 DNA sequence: TGTGCCACCAGACTGGGACTAGCGGGACACGAGCAGTACTTC.

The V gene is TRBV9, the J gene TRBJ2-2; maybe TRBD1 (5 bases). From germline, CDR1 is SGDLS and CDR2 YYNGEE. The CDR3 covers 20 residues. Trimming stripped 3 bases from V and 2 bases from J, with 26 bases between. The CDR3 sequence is CASSAGPDLNWTPNTGELFF. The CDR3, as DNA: TGTGCCAGCAGCGCAGGCCCCGATTTGAACTGGACACCTAACACCGGGGAGCTGTTTTTT.